The 20 T cell receptor beta chains in this list originate from one sample, sequenced in a study of blood T cell repertoires in COVID-19. Assay used: immunoSEQ multiplex PCR; TCRdb lists only in-frame clones, some missing. Here the sample spans about 210,000 clones, roughly 80% being singletons. The specimen was peripheral blood. These receptors were taken from a woman of 80 years or more with COVID-19, enrolled during active disease.

The chain has TRBV7-9 and TRBJ1-1; D is possibly TRBD1 (6 bases). The V and J ends lost 5 bases and 4 bases respectively, with 14 bases between them. The CDR3 runs 14 residues. Germline V gene lookup returns CDR1 SEHNR and CDR2 FQNEAQ (reference sequence). The CDR3 region has the DNA TGTGCCAGCAGCCCCCGCGGGGGCGGCACTGAAGCTTTCTTT. This sequence encodes CASSPRGGGTEAFF.

The rearrangement joins TRBV7-9 to TRBJ1-2; 7 positions agree with TRBD1. Germline CDR1 is SEHNR and CDR2 is FQNEAQ (reference sequence). V shed 5 bases and J 7 bases; nucleotides not matched to a gene: 4. This CDR3 has 12 residues. The CDR3 spells CASSPWTGGYTF. In DNA, the CDR3 is TGTGCCAGCAGCCCCTGGACAGGTGGCTACACCTTC.

The gene calls are TRBV5-1 and TRBJ1-5, with 7 bases that match TRBD1. This CDR3 is 15 amino acids long. The ends lost 4 bases at V and 2 bases at J; junction bases unmatched: 6. The germline V gene has CDR1 SGHRS and CDR2 YFSETQ. The CDR3 sequence is CASSLGTAGNQPQHF. CDR3 DNA sequence: TGCGCCAGCAGCCTAGGGACAGCTGGCAATCAGCCCCAGCATTTT.

This sequence joins TRBV6-5 and TRBJ1-1, with D uncertain. Germline lookup yields CDR1 MNHEY and CDR2 SVGAGI. The CDR3 is made up of 14 amino acids. V dropped 6 bases and J dropped 4 bases, with 15 bases sitting between them. The CDR3 region has the DNA TGTGCCAGCAGCCCGGGATCTGGGTTCACTGAAGCTTTCTTT. Amino acid sequence: CASSPGSGFTEAFF.

The chain is built from TRBV10-3 and TRBJ2-5, with D possibly being TRBD2 (6 bases). This CDR3 contains 15 residues. V was shortened by 2 bases and J by 5 bases, with 15 bases between the two germline ends. Germline V gene sequence: CDR1 ENHRY, CDR2 SYGVKD. The CDR3 loop reads CAISEAGSELETQYF. CDR3 bases: TGTGCCATCAGTGAGGCGGGGAGTGAGTTGGAGACCCAGTACTTC.

This rearrangement joins TRBV19 to TRBJ1-1; maybe TRBD1 (5 bases). The CDR3 spans 15 residues. Germline loops: CDR1 LNHDA, CDR2 SQIVND (reference sequence). V lost 3 bases to trimming and J lost 3 bases, with 14 bases between them. The CDR3 region is CASSIRRVKDTEAFF. DNA of the CDR3: TGTGCCAGTAGTATCCGCAGGGTTAAGGACACTGAAGCTTTCTTT.

The CDR3 protein is CASSPRTGLEQYF. For the CDR3, the DNA is TGTGCCAGTAGTCCCCGGACAGGGCTCGAGCAGTACTTC. This sequence joins TRBV19 and TRBJ2-7; 8 nucleotides line up with TRBD1. The CDR3 runs to 13 residues. V was pared by 5 bases and J by 6 bases, with 6 bases of the junction left unmatched. Germline V lookup: CDR1 LNHDA, CDR2 SQIVND (reference sequence). The full variable domain, with the rest looked up from reference TRBV19 and TRBJ2-7, is DGGITQSPKYLFRKEGQNVTLSCEQNLNHDAMYWYRQDPGQGLRLIYYSQIVNDFQKGDIAEGYSVSREKKESFPLTVTSAQKNPTAFYLCASSPRTGLEQYFGPGTRLTVT.

The chain combines TRBV5-1 with TRBJ1-2, with TRBD1 as a possible D gene (5 bases). Between the trimmed V and J ends, which lost 4 bases and 6 bases, there was a span of 25 bases. From germline, CDR1 is SGHRS and CDR2 YFSETQ. CDR3 size: 17 residues. CDR3 region: CASSLLGLGPTMNGYTF. Written as DNA, the CDR3 is TGCGCCAGCAGCCTCCTGGGATTGGGGCCGACAATGAATGGCTACACCTTC.

The rearrangement joins TRBV19 to TRBJ1-5; D remains unclear. The V end was cut by 6 bases, the J end by 5 bases, with 11 bases between. Looked up from germline, CDR1 is LNHDA and CDR2 is SQIVND (reference sequence). CDR3 length equals 13 residues. The CDR3 here is CASSLSTHQPQHF. CDR3 sequence (DNA): TGTGCCAGTAGCCTTAGTACCCATCAGCCCCAGCATTTT.

The chain is built from TRBV7-9 and TRBJ2-7; no firm D call. In germline, CDR1 is SEHNR, CDR2 FQNEAQ (reference sequence). The CDR3 spans 12 residues. V gave up 4 bases and J gave up 4 bases, with 8 bases separating them. The CDR3 nucleotides read TGTGCCAGCAGCTCCCTATCGTACGAGCAGTACTTC. Its translation: CASSSLSYEQYF.

This chain links TRBV7-2 with TRBJ1-2; D not resolved. The germline V gene encodes CDR1 SGHTA and CDR2 FQGNSA. The CDR3 is made up of 13 amino acids. V was cut by 5 bases and J by 4 bases, with 11 bases left in between. The CDR3 is CASSPPGLYGYTF. The CDR3, as DNA: TGTGCCAGCAGCCCCCCGGGTCTCTATGGCTACACCTTC.

The chain carries TRBV5-1 and TRBJ2-1; the D gene is possibly TRBD2 (5 bases). This CDR3 spans 13 amino acids. Germline V gene lookup returns CDR1 SGHRS and CDR2 YFSETQ. The V end was cut by 3 bases, the J end by 8 bases, with 12 bases between. The CDR3 reads CASSSLGRDEQFF. The DNA of the CDR3 is TGCGCCAGCAGCTCACTAGGCCGGGATGAGCAGTTCTTC.

V is TRBV27 and J is TRBJ1-5; D unclear. CDR3 length equals 13 residues. Trimming stripped 3 bases from V and 7 bases from J, with 10 bases between. Germline CDR1 and CDR2: MNHEY and SMNVEV (reference sequence). The CDR3 nucleotides read TGTGCCAGCAGTTTCTCGGGAGCGCAGCCCCAGCATTTT. Protein product: CASSFSGAQPQHF.

This chain uses TRBV6-6 with TRBJ1-2; D possibly corresponds to TRBD1 (6 bases). Trimming cost V 6 bases and J 7 bases, with 18 bases left between them. The germline V gene encodes CDR1 MNHNY and CDR2 SVGAGI (reference sequence). The CDR3 is 14 amino acids. CDR3 protein: CASSPRGGLGGYTF. The CDR3 nucleotides are TGTGCCAGCAGCCCCAGGGGAGGGCTGGGTGGCTACACCTTC.

V and J are TRBV29-1 and TRBJ1-2; 7 bases match TRBD1. Germline V CDR1 and CDR2: SQVTM, ANQGSEA. V lost 4 bases and J lost 8; bases outside the gene matches: 19. This CDR3 is built from 16 residues. The CDR3 DNA reads as TGCAGCGTTGGTCTTCCGAAGAGAGGACAGGATGAAGGCTACACCTTC. Translated, it gives CSVGLPKRGQDEGYTF.

The chain joins TRBV3-1 (or the pseudogene TRBV3-2) to TRBJ2-2; D ambiguous. Germline CDR1 LGHDT, CDR2 YNNKEL (reference sequence). Trimming took 6 bases from V and 7 from J, leaving 15 bases between them. The CDR3 has 14 residues. DNA of the CDR3: TGTGCCAGCAGTCCTCTTTCCTCGGGCGGGGAGCTGTTTTTT. Translated, it gives CASSPLSSGGELFF.

V gene TRBV6-5 combines with J gene TRBJ1-1; D is perhaps TRBD1 (5 bases). Trimming removed 6 bases at V and 10 bases at J, with 15 bases between. Looked up from germline, CDR1 is MNHEY and CDR2 is SVGAGI. The CDR3 has 12 residues. The CDR3 sequence: CASSQGSLGAFF. The CDR3 DNA reads TGTGCCAGCAGCCAGGGATCCCTTGGAGCTTTCTTT.

The chain employs TRBV29-1 and TRBJ2-2; 7 nucleotides agree with TRBD2. Losses at the gene ends were 4 bases for V and 7 bases for J; bases not matched to a gene: 6. The CDR3 totals 13 residues. Germline V gene data show CDR1 as SQVTM and CDR2 as ANQGSEA. Here the CDR3 DNA reads TGCAGCGTTGCCCTGGCTAGCGGCGGGGAGCTGTTTTTT. Translated: CSVALASGGELFF.

The chain uses TRBV24-1 and TRBJ2-7, with 9 positions matching TRBD1. This CDR3 spans 12 amino acids. Germline loops: CDR1 KGHDR, CDR2 SFDVKD. V lost 10 bases and J lost 5; bases outside the gene matches: 5. The CDR3 loop reads CATAGQGHEQYF. The CDR3 bases are TGTGCCACTGCGGGACAGGGACACGAGCAGTACTTC.

This clone was seen more than once but under ten times. The V and J genes are TRBV3-1 (or the pseudogene TRBV3-2) and TRBJ1-2; 12 nucleotides align to TRBD1. The germline CDR1 and CDR2 sequences are LGHDT and YNNKEL (reference sequence). This CDR3 region has 17 residues. V was clipped by 4 bases and J by 5 bases; unmatched bases: 11. In nucleotides, the CDR3 is TGTGCCAGCAGCCCACGGGACAGGGGGCGAATTGAGTATGGCTACACCTTC. This codes for CASSPRDRGRIEYGYTF.